The 5 T cell receptor beta chains below all came from one sample that was sequenced in a study of cytomegalovirus exposure and HLA in healthy donors. With 60 Vbeta and 13 Jbeta primers, the PCR was carried out. The assay was immunoSEQ multiplex PCR, and TCRdb's table has in-frame clones only and misses some. Here the sample spans around 170,000 clones, over 75% being singletons. The sequenced sample was PBMCs. Receptors were obtained from a woman between 50 and 59 years old in good health and CMV-seropositive.

Here the CDR3 DNA reads TGTGCCAGCAGCCCGCGGACTAGCGGGAGGGCCTTTGGCACAGATACGCAGTATTTT. It specifies CASSPRTSGRAFGTDTQYF. The J gene is TRBJ2-3, the V gene TRBV5-4; 15 bases are a match to TRBD2. Germline assignment: CDR1 SGHNT and CDR2 YYREEE (reference sequence). V lost 4 bases and J lost 1; bases outside the gene matches: 10. This CDR3 has 19 amino acids.

In this sample, this clone turned up a few times. The chain uses TRBV5-4 and TRBJ2-2; 11 positions match TRBD2. Trimming took 5 bases from V and 0 from J; bases not matched to a gene: 9. CDR3 length: 18 residues. Germline CDR1 SGHNT, CDR2 YYREEE (reference sequence). CDR3 protein: CASRAGTSGDPNTGELFF. As DNA, the CDR3 is TGTGCCAGCAGGGCCGGGACTAGCGGAGATCCGAACACCGGGGAGCTGTTTTTT.

V and J are TRBV5-1 and TRBJ1-1; D gene unclear. The V gene's germline CDR1 is SGHRS and CDR2 YFSETQ. With 4 bases removed from V and 1 base from J, the gap between germline ends came to 11 bases. The CDR3 spans 14 residues. CDR3 protein: CASSPLTGNTEAFF. CDR3 in DNA: TGCGCCAGCAGCCCGCTGACTGGGAACACTGAAGCTTTCTTT.

The J gene is TRBJ1-1, the V gene TRBV5-4; possible D gene TRBD1, 6 bases. Germline V gives CDR1 SGHNT, CDR2 YYREEE (reference sequence). This CDR3 contains 15 residues. The V end lost 3 bases, the J end lost 2 bases, and 14 bases lay between the germline ends. DNA for the CDR3: TGTGCCAGCAGCTCAGGGACATCGGGAAACACTGAAGCTTTCTTT. Its translation is CASSSGTSGNTEAFF.

This clone came up once. The V gene is TRBV5-1, the J gene TRBJ2-1, with 8 bases that match TRBD1. In germline, CDR1 is SGHRS, CDR2 YFSETQ. V was clipped by 5 bases and J by 7 bases; unmatched bases: 8. The CDR3 extends over 14 amino acids. CDR3 bases: TGCGCCAGCAGTCCAGGGGGCGCGAGTAATGAGCAGTTCTTC. Translated, it gives CASSPGGASNEQFF.